This is a list of T cell receptor beta chains from one sample in a study of cytomegalovirus exposure and HLA in healthy donors. This table comes from immunoSEQ multiplex PCR, and its TCRdb copy is limited to in-frame clones, with some not included. This table has about 240,000 clones, 81% appearing once. What was sequenced was PBMCs. These receptors were obtained from a woman aged 60-70 years in good health and CMV-seropositive. Both conserved end residues are part of each CDR3. The D gene is left open where the match is weak. Clone size is shown for a subset of rows, as once, few, many or a class of expanded clone.

-,TRBJ1-2,TRBD1,TRBV28,CASIVGDRGQGYTF,TGTGCCAGCATAGTTGGGGACAGGGGGCAAGGCTACACCTTC
-,TRBJ1-1,TRBD1,TRBV5-1,CASSLGQGMKGTEAFF,TGCGCCAGCAGCTTGGGACAGGGGATGAAGGGAACTGAAGCTTTCTTT
-,TRBJ2-2,TRBD1,TRBV27,CASSPGQVNTGELFF,TGTGCCAGCAGTCCCGGACAGGTTAACACCGGGGAGCTGTTTTTT
-,TRBJ2-7,-,TRBV7-9,CSSSLTSYEQYF,TGTTCCAGTTCCTTGACATCGTACGAGCAGTACTTC
-,TRBJ2-3,TRBD2,TRBV9,CASSVGGTSGGRDTQYF,TGTGCCAGCAGCGTCGGCGGGACTAGTGGTGGGAGAGATACGCAGTATTTT
-,TRBJ1-3,-,TRBV28,CASWLGSGDTIYF,TGTGCCAGCTGGCTTGGCTCTGGAGACACCATATATTTT
-,TRBJ1-2,-,TRBV29-1,CSVEGQSYGYTF,TGCAGCGTTGAAGGTCAGTCCTATGGCTACACCTTC
once,TRBJ2-3,-,TRBV5-1,CASSTAGTSTDTQYF,TGCGCCAGCAGCACAGCGGGTACTAGCACAGATACGCAGTATTTT
-,TRBJ2-5,-,TRBV29-1,CSVRAGRETQYF,TGCAGCGTTAGGGCGGGACGAGAGACCCAGTACTTC
-,TRBJ1-2,-,TRBV28,CASRGSEGFYGYTF,TGTGCCAGCAGGGGTTCGGAGGGTTTCTATGGCTACACCTTC
few,TRBJ1-5,TRBD1,TRBV4-1,CASSSGQGSNQPQHF,TGCGCCAGCAGCTCGGGACAGGGAAGCAATCAGCCCCAGCATTTT
-,TRBJ2-5,TRBD1,TRBV2,CASRVQGIETQYF,TGTGCCAGCAGAGTACAGGGGATCGAGACCCAGTACTTC
-,TRBJ2-1,-,TRBV19,CASSIEWAMAQFF,TGTGCCAGTAGTATAGAGTGGGCTATGGCGCAGTTCTTC
-,TRBJ2-1,TRBD2,TRBV7-3,CASSGGRLSEQFF,TGTGCCAGCAGCGGCGGGAGGCTAAGTGAGCAGTTCTTC
-,TRBJ2-1,-,TRBV29-1,CSVDGRQSSYNEQFF,TGCAGCGTTGATGGCAGGCAGAGCTCCTACAATGAGCAGTTCTTC
-,TRBJ1-2,-,TRBV6-5,CASSYSTVTVYGYTF,TGTGCCAGCAGTTACTCGACGGTAACAGTCTATGGCTACACCTTC
-,TRBJ1-1,TRBD1,TRBV29-1,CSVDRDRVRSSEAFF,TGCAGCGTGGATCGGGACAGGGTAAGGTCCAGTGAAGCTTTCTTT
-,TRBJ1-2,-,TRBV5-1,CASSPGDRRLSYGYTF,TGCGCCAGCAGCCCAGGGGACCGGCGGCTTAGCTATGGCTACACCTTC
-,TRBJ1-2,TRBD1,TRBV25-1,CASSPSGTGNYGYTF,TGTGCCAGCAGTCCTTCTGGGACAGGCAACTATGGCTACACCTTC
-,TRBJ1-3,TRBD1,TRBV6-5,CASSSGQAGNTIYF,TGTGCCAGCAGCTCGGGACAGGCGGGAAACACCATATATTTT
-,TRBJ2-7,-,TRBV6-1,CASRATAMGYEQYF,TGTGCCAGCAGGGCGACAGCGATGGGCTACGAGCAGTACTTC
-,TRBJ2-1,-,TRBV11-2,CASSLARAANEQFF,TGTGCCAGCAGCTTAGCGAGGGCCGCAAATGAGCAGTTCTTC
once,TRBJ2-7,-,TRBV28,CASSFRGHQYF,TGTGCCAGCAGCTTCAGGGGACACCAGTACTTC
once,TRBJ2-1,-,TRBV2,CASSMPRVEQFF,TGTGCCAGCAGTATGCCCCGCGTTGAGCAGTTCTTC
-,TRBJ2-7,TRBD1,TRBV9,CASSPTGYEQYF,TGTGCCAGCAGCCCGACAGGGTACGAGCAGTACTTC
-,TRBJ1-2,-,TRBV4-2,CASSLRQDANYGYTF,TGTGCCAGCAGCTTAAGACAGGACGCTAACTATGGCTACACCTTC
few,TRBJ2-2,TRBD1,TRBV18,CASGQGYTGELFF,TGTGCCAGTGGACAGGGCTACACCGGGGAGCTGTTTTTT
-,TRBJ1-2,-,TRBV28,CASSFNQDYGYTF,TGTGCCAGCAGTTTTAATCAGGACTATGGCTACACCTTC
-,TRBJ1-1,-,TRBV18,CASSPEAVNTEAFF,TGTGCCAGCTCACCGGAGGCAGTGAACACTGAAGCTTTCTTT
-,TRBJ2-5,TRBD1,TRBV5-1,CASKLGQGAETQYF,TGCGCCAGTAAGCTGGGACAGGGGGCTGAGACCCAGTACTTC
-,TRBJ2-7,TRBD1,TRBV6-5,CASTRTGGIYEQYF,TGTGCCAGCACCCGGACAGGGGGTATCTACGAGCAGTACTTC
-,TRBJ2-7,TRBD1,TRBV2,CASRDRGSYEQYF,TGTGCCAGCAGAGACAGGGGATCCTACGAGCAGTACTTC
few,TRBJ2-1,TRBD2,TRBV10-3,CASSKVAGGLEEQFF,TGTGCCAGCAGTAAAGTAGCGGGAGGGTTGGAAGAGCAGTTCTTC
-,TRBJ2-1,TRBD2,TRBV4-1,CASSPLAGVNPGGDEQFF,TGCGCCAGCAGCCCACTAGCGGGAGTAAATCCGGGGGGCGATGAGCAGTTCTTC
-,TRBJ2-2,TRBD2,TRBV27,CASSRTLAGGANTGELFF,TGTGCCAGCAGCCGGACCCTAGCGGGAGGTGCGAACACCGGGGAGCTGTTTTTT
-,TRBJ2-3,-,TRBV18,CASSRPSDYTDTQYF,TGTGCCAGCTCACGTCCTAGCGACTACACAGATACGCAGTATTTT
-,TRBJ2-5,-,TRBV6-1,CASSSVGGAGTQYF,TGTGCCAGCAGCTCGGTTGGGGGCGCGGGGACCCAGTACTTC
-,TRBJ2-7,TRBD2,TRBV5-6,CASSPPGGREQYF,TGTGCCAGCAGCCCCCCGGGAGGGCGGGAGCAGTACTTC
-,TRBJ2-3,-,TRBV7-3,CASSRGFGTHTDTQYF,TGTGCCAGCAGCCGGGGTTTTGGGACACACACAGATACGCAGTATTTT
-,TRBJ1-2,-,TRBV5-1,CASSPAGSGYGYTF,TGCGCCAGCAGCCCCGCGGGGAGTGGCTATGGCTACACCTTC
-,TRBJ2-5,TRBD2,TRBV18,CASSPTSGSAETQYF,TGTGCCAGCTCCCCGACTAGCGGGAGTGCGGAGACCCAGTACTTC
-,TRBJ1-6,TRBD1,TRBV6-1,CASSVTGESYNSPLHF,TGTGCCAGCAGTGTCACAGGGGAATCCTATAATTCACCCCTCCACTTT
-,TRBJ2-7,-,TRBV11-2,CASSLTDQPSYEQYF,TGTGCCAGCAGCTTAACAGATCAGCCTTCCTACGAGCAGTACTTC
-,TRBJ2-7,TRBD1,TRBV6-6,CASRATGGISYEQYF,TGTGCCAGCAGAGCGACAGGGGGGATCTCCTACGAGCAGTACTTC
-,TRBJ2-7,-,TRBV28,CASSLNGEIYEQYF,TGTGCCAGCAGTTTAAACGGGGAAATCTACGAGCAGTACTTC
-,TRBJ2-2,-,TRBV25-1,CASKGEGYTGELFF,TGTGCCAGCAAGGGAGAAGGGTACACCGGGGAGCTGTTTTTT
-,TRBJ2-3,-,TRBV9,CASSPRGREFTDTQYF,TGTGCCAGCAGCCCACGAGGACGGGAGTTCACAGATACGCAGTATTTT
-,TRBJ1-1,TRBD1,TRBV7-9,CASRARSTGTTEAFF,TGTGCCAGCAGAGCCAGATCGACAGGGACCACTGAAGCTTTCTTT
many,TRBJ1-4,TRBD1,TRBV4-1,CASSLLSGQGREKLFF,TGCGCCAGCAGCCTCCTTTCGGGACAGGGTAGAGAAAAACTGTTTTTT
-,TRBJ1-1,TRBD1,TRBV18,CASSPARQGNTEAFF,TGTGCCAGCTCACCAGCCCGACAGGGGAACACTGAAGCTTTCTTT
-,TRBJ1-5,-,TRBV18,CASSPTSGDQPQHF,TGTGCCAGCTCACCGACATCGGGGGATCAGCCCCAGCATTTT
-,TRBJ1-1,TRBD1,TRBV27,CASSFQGQGNTEAFF,TGTGCCAGCAGTTTCCAGGGACAGGGGAACACTGAAGCTTTCTTT
-,TRBJ1-6,TRBD1,TRBV9,CASSVEPTGANSPLHF,TGTGCCAGCAGCGTAGAACCCACAGGGGCTAATTCACCCCTCCACTTT
once,TRBJ1-4,TRBD1,TRBV15,CATSSLSGQGLEEKLFF,TGTGCCACCAGCAGCCTTTCGGGACAGGGGTTGGAAGAAAAACTGTTTTTT
-,TRBJ1-2,-,TRBV28,CASKGGDNNYGYTF,TGTGCCAGCAAGGGTGGGGACAATAACTATGGCTACACCTTC
-,TRBJ2-1,TRBD2,TRBV6-7,CASSYPLAGSYNEQFF,TGTGCCAGCAGTTACCCACTAGCGGGATCCTACAATGAGCAGTTCTTC
few,TRBJ2-7,TRBD2,TRBV6-5,CASSPGTSGYEQYF,TGTGCCAGCAGTCCCGGGACTAGCGGGTACGAGCAGTACTTC
-,TRBJ1-4,-,TRBV2,CASNLTPGREKLFF,TGTGCCAGCAATTTGACACCAGGTAGAGAAAAACTGTTTTTT
-,TRBJ1-5,-,TRBV2,CASSLEQGPGQPQHF,TGTGCCAGCAGCCTTGAACAGGGCCCCGGTCAGCCCCAGCATTTT
once,TRBJ2-5,-,TRBV7-3,CASSLSVGETQYF,TGTGCCAGCAGCTTGAGTGTCGGTGAGACCCAGTACTTC